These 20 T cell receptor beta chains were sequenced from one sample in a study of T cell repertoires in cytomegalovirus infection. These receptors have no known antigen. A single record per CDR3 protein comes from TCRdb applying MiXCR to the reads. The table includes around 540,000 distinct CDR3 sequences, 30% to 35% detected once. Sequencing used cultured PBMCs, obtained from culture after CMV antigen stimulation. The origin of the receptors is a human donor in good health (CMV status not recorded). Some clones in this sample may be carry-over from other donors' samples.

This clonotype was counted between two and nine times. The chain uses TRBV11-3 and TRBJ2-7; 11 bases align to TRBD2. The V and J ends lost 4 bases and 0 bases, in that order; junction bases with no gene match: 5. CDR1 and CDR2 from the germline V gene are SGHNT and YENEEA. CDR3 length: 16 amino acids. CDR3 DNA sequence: TGTGCCAGCAGCTCACGACTAGCGGGGCACTCCTACGAGCAGTACGTC. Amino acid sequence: CASSSRLAGHSYEQYV.

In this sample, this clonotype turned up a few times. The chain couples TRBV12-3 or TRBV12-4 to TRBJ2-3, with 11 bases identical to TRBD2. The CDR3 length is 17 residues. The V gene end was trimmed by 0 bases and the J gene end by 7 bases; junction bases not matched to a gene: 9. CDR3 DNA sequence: TGTGCCAGCAGTTTAGCCCGACTAGCGGGGTTCAGGAATACGCAGTATTTT. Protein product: CASSLARLAGFRNTQYF.

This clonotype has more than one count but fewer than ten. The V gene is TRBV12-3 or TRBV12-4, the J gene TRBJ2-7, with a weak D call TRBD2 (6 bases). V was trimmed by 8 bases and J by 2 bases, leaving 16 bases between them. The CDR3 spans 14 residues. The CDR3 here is CASGRNRRAYEQYF. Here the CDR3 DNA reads TGTGCCAGCGGCCGTAACAGGAGGGCCTACGAGCAGTACTTC.

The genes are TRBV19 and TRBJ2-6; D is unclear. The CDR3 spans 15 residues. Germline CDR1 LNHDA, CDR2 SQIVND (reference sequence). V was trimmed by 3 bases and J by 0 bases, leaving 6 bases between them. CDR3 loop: CASSMLSSGANVLTF. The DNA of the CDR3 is TGTGCCAGTAGTATGCTAAGCTCTGGGGCCAACGTCCTGACTTTC.

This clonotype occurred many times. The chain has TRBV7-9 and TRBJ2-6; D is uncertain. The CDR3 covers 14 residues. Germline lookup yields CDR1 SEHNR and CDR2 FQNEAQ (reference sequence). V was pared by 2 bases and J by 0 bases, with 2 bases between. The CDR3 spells CASSLSSGANVLTF. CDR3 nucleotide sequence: TGTGCCAGCAGCTTAAGCTCTGGGGCCAACGTCCTGACTTTC.

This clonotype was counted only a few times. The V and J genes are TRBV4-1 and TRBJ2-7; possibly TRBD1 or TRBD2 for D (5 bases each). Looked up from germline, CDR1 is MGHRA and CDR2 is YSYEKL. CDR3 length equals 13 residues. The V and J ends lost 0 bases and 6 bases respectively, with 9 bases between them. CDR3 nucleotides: TGCGCCAGCAGCCAAGATAATGGGGGCGAGCAGTACTTC. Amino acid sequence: CASSQDNGGEQYF.

The CDR3 loop reads CASSGSVSTDTQYF. The CDR3 region has the DNA TGTGCCAGCAGTGGGTCAGTAAGCACAGATACGCAGTATTTT. This chain uses TRBV25-1 with TRBJ2-3, with no clear D. Germline assignment: CDR1 MGHDK and CDR2 SYGVNS. The germline V and J ends were trimmed by 4 bases and 0 bases, with 8 bases remaining between them. This CDR3 comprises 14 residues.

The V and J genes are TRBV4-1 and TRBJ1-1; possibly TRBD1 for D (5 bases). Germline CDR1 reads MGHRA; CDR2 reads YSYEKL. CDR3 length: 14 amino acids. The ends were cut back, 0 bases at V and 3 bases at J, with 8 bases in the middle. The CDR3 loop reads CASSQEGAYTEAFF. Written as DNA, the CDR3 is TGCGCCAGCAGCCAAGAAGGGGCCTACACTGAAGCTTTCTTT.

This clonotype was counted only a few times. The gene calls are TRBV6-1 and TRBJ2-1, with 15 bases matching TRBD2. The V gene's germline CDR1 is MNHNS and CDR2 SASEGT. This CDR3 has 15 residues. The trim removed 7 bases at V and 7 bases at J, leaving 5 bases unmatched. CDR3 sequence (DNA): TGTGCCAGCAAAACCGGGACTAGCGGGAGGAATGAGCAGTTCTTC. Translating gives CASKTGTSGRNEQFF.

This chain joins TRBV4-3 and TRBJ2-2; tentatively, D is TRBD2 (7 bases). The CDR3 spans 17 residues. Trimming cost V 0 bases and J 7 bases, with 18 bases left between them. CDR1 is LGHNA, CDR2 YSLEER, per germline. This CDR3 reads CASSQEGGRAFVGELFF. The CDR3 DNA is TGCGCCAGCAGCCAAGAAGGGGGGAGGGCCTTTGTCGGGGAGCTGTTTTTT.

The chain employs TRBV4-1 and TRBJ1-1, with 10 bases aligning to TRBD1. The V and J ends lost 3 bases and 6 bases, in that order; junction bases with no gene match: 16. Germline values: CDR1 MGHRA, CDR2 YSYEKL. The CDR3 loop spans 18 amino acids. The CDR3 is CASSHDRGQRVAMAEAFF. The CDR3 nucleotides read TGCGCCAGCAGCCACGACAGGGGGCAGCGAGTGGCGATGGCTGAAGCTTTCTTT.

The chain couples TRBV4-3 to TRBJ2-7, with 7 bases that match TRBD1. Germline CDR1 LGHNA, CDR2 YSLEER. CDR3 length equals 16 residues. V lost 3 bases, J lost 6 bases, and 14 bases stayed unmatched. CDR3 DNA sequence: TGCGCCAGCAGCCAGGGACCGAGGGGGCTGATAGGCGAGCAGTACTTC. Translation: CASSQGPRGLIGEQYF.

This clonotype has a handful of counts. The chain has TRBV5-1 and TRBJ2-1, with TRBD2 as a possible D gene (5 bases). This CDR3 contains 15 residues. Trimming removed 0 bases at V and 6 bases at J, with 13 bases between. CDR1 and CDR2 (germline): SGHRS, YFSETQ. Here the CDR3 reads CASSLGVARPNEQFF. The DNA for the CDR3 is TGCGCCAGCAGCTTGGGAGTAGCGAGACCCAATGAGCAGTTCTTC.

Here the CDR3 DNA reads TGTGCCAGTAGTCCGGGGACTAGCGGCAGTATCCACAATGAGCAGTTCTTC. Its protein product is CASSPGTSGSIHNEQFF. The chain recombines TRBV19 with TRBJ2-1; 11 nucleotides agree with TRBD2. Germline lookup yields CDR1 LNHDA and CDR2 SQIVND (reference sequence). CDR3 length: 17 amino acids. Trimming took 5 bases from V and 5 from J; bases not matched to a gene: 11.

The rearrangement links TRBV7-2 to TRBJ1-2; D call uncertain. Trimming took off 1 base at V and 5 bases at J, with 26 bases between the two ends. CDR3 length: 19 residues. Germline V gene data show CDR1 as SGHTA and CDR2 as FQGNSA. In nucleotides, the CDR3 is TGTGCCAGCAGCTTAGAGGCGGCGAGCTGGGCAGGAGGACCGTATGGCTACACCTTC. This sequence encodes CASSLEAASWAGGPYGYTF.

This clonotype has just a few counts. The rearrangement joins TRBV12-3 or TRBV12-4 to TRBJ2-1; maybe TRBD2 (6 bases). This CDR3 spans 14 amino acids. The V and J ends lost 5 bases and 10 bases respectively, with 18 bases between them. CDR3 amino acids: CASSLISSVGEQFF. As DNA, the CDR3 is TGTGCCAGCAGTCTAATCTCTAGCGTTGGAGAGCAGTTCTTC.

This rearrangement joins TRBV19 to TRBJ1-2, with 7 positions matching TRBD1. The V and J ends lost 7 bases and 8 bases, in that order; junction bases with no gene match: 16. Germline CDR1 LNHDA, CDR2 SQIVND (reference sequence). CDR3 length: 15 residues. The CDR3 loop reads CASNSGTASGKGYTF. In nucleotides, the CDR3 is TGTGCCAGTAATTCAGGGACAGCCTCGGGAAAGGGCTACACCTTC.

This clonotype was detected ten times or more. The CDR3, as DNA: TGCGCCAGCAGCCAAGACAGGGGGATATATAATTCACCCCTCCACTTT. Protein sequence: CASSQDRGIYNSPLHF. V usage is TRBV4-3 and J usage is TRBJ1-6; 7 bases align to TRBD1. V was pared by 0 bases and J by 4 bases, with 3 bases of the junction left unmatched. Per the germline V gene, CDR1 is LGHNA and CDR2 is YSLEER. CDR3 size: 16 residues.

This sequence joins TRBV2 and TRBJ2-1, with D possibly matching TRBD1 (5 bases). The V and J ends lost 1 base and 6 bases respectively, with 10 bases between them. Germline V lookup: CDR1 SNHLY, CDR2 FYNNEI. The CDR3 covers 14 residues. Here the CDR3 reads CASSEVEGANEQFF. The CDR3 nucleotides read TGTGCCAGCAGTGAAGTCGAAGGGGCCAATGAGCAGTTCTTC.

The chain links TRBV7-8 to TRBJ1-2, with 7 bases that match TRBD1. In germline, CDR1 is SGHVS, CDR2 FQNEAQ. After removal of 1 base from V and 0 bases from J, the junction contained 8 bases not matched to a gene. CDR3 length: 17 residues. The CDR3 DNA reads TGTGCCAGCAGCTTAGGAGTCAGGGGGATCACTAACTATGGCTACACCTTC. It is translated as CASSLGVRGITNYGYTF.